This entry concerns a single T cell receptor (beta chain). Its specificity is unknown. The record originates from a study of T cell repertoires in cytomegalovirus infection. Looking at the study overall: Newly reported HLA-C-restricted and thoroughly characterized HLA-B-restricted CMV epitopes were employed. TCR beta signatures that were public indicated CMV infection and matching HLA type. Regarding the study as a whole: Within the response measured ex vivo, HLA-C-restricted CMV-specific TCR beta clonotypes were dominant. Cumulative public TCR beta family frequency identified carriers of CMV plus the relevant HLA.

TCRdb fed the reads into MiXCR, producing one record per CDR3 protein. This sample carries about 340,000 distinct CDR3 sequences, 25% to 35% of them seen once, and the ten largest clones take 20%. This material consisted of cultured PBMCs, taken from culture after CMV antigen stimulation. This receptor was taken from a human donor in good health (CMV status not recorded). Some clones in this sample may be carry-over from other donors' samples.

This CDR3 reads CASSPRQTDTQYF. In DNA form, the CDR3 reads TGTGCCAGCAGCCCCCGACAGACAGATACGCAGTATTTT. The genes are TRBV7-2 and TRBJ2-3; tentatively, D is TRBD1 (5 bases). The CDR3 is made up of 13 amino acids. Germline V lookup: CDR1 SGHTA, CDR2 FQGNSA. V was shortened by 5 bases and J by 3 bases, with 9 bases between the two germline ends.